The next 13 T cell receptor beta chains were all read from a single sample in a study of CD8+CD57+ T cells in acquired aplastic anemia. Profiling that covered TCR beta VDJ and CDR3 relied on genomic DNA as its template. TCRdb independently ran MiXCR on the reads; one entry per CDR3 protein. The table has about 160,000 distinct CDR3 sequences, less than 50% seen once. Patients sequenced had flow cytometry evidence of CD8+CD57+ cell expansion. The sample comprised sorted CD4+, CD8+, or CD8+CD57+ T cells (not recorded which) from PBMCs. The receptors come from a human donor with aplastic anemia.

The rearrangement uses TRBV10-2 and TRBJ2-1; TRBD1 matches at 12 bases. From germline, CDR1 is WSHSY and CDR2 SAAADI. The junction had 9 bases not matched to a gene; V was cut back by 4 bases and J by 2 bases. The length of the CDR3 is 18 residues. CDR3 sequence reads: CASSVGTGGPLPYNEQFF. CDR3 DNA: TGCGCCAGCAGTGTGGGGACAGGGGGCCCACTCCCCTACAATGAGCAGTTCTTC.

Points on this clonotype: This may come from a read error, since a much larger clone is one base off. V usage is TRBV19 and J usage is TRBJ1-5; D is unclear. The CDR3 loop spans 13 amino acids. CDR1 LNHDA and CDR2 SQIVND come from the germline V gene (reference sequence). Trimming pared 5 bases from V and 6 bases from J, leaving 11 bases between. CDR3 region: CASSVEASQPQHF. The CDR3, as DNA: TGTGCCAGTAGTGTGGAAGCGAGTCAGCCCCAGCATTTT.

In its sample, this clonotype was seen many times. The chain joins TRBV12-3 or TRBV12-4 to TRBJ1-2; 8 bases are a match to TRBD1. V shed 5 bases, J shed 6 bases, and the junction held 11 bases outside the gene matches. The CDR3 has 15 amino acids. Here the CDR3 reads CASSRTGRFGDGYTF. The DNA for the CDR3 is TGTGCCAGCAGTCGGACAGGGAGGTTTGGTGATGGCTACACCTTC.

This clonotype was detected ten times or more. The chain combines TRBV12-3 or TRBV12-4 with TRBJ1-1; D is unclear. Trimming stripped 2 bases from V and 0 bases from J, with 10 bases between. This CDR3 has 15 amino acids. CDR3: CASSLTRALNTEAFF. The CDR3 DNA reads TGTGCCAGCAGTTTAACAAGGGCACTGAACACTGAAGCTTTCTTT.

This clonotype was seen more than once but under ten times. The J gene is TRBJ2-7, the V gene TRBV20-1; 8 bases are a match to TRBD1. The CDR3 totals 13 residues. From germline, CDR1 is DFQATT and CDR2 SNEGSKA (reference sequence). The V and J ends lost 6 bases and 3 bases, in that order; junction bases with no gene match: 7. The CDR3 region is CSAPGQGHYEQYF. The CDR3 nucleotides read TGCAGTGCCCCCGGACAGGGTCACTACGAGCAGTACTTC.

A word on this clonotype: The CDR3 ends on some other residue instead of the conserved phenylalanine or tryptophan, so this is likely a read error. V and J are TRBV6-2 or TRBV6-3 and TRBJ1-3; TRBD1 is a possible D gene (6 bases). This CDR3 region has 14 residues. Trimming pared 4 bases from V and 0 bases from J, leaving 7 bases between. Germline-derived CDR1 and CDR2 are MNHEY and SVGEGT. CDR3 loop: CASSWTDSGNTIYL. CDR3 in DNA: TGTGCCAGCAGTTGGACAGACTCTGGAAACACCATATATCTT.

Remarks on this clonotype: Sequence at one end of the junction differs from germline and may be a read error. This chain links TRBV29-1 with TRBJ2-1, with 11 bases fitting TRBD2. Germline V gives CDR1 SQVTM, CDR2 ANQGSEA. The CDR3 consists of 16 residues. The CDR3 DNA follows: TGCAACGTTCTTAGCGGGGGGGTATCAGGTTTAAATGAGCAGTTCTTC. This sequence encodes CNVLSGGVSGLNEQFF.

V is TRBV12-3 or TRBV12-4 and J is TRBJ2-5; no reliable D call. The germline V and J ends were trimmed by 6 bases and 5 bases, with 13 bases remaining between them. The CDR3 spans 13 residues. This CDR3 is CASSVGYWETQYF. In nucleotides, the CDR3 is TGTGCCAGCAGCGTAGGGTATTGGGAGACCCAGTACTTC.

The chain has TRBV20-1 and TRBJ2-7; 8 bases line up with TRBD1. This CDR3 has 12 amino acids. Germline V gives CDR1 DFQATT, CDR2 SNEGSKA (reference sequence). V shed 6 bases, J shed 3 bases, and the junction held 4 bases outside the gene matches. CDR3 DNA sequence: TGCAGTGCGAGGACAGGGAACTACGAGCAGTACTTC. Residues: CSARTGNYEQYF.

V gene TRBV6-1 combines with J gene TRBJ1-5; D might be TRBD1 (5 bases). The germline V gene has CDR1 MNHNS and CDR2 SASEGT. Between the trimmed V and J ends, which lost 6 bases and 3 bases, there was a span of 18 bases. The CDR3 runs to 16 residues. The CDR3 here is CASRSGTSISNQPQHF. In nucleotides, the CDR3 is TGTGCCAGCAGATCCGGGACGAGTATTTCCAATCAGCCCCAGCATTTT.

This clonotype was seen a few times. The chain carries TRBV29-1 and TRBJ2-7; 9 bases line up with TRBD1. Germline V gene sequence: CDR1 SQVTM, CDR2 ANQGSEA. The CDR3 spans 14 residues. V lost 6 bases and J lost 6; bases outside the gene matches: 12. The CDR3 region is CSVGSMTGGSEQYF. The CDR3 bases are TGCAGCGTAGGCTCGATGACAGGGGGGAGCGAGCAGTACTTC.

J is TRBJ1-1 and V is TRBV7-9; maybe TRBD1 (5 bases). V was pared by 5 bases and J by 5 bases, with 12 bases between. Germline CDR1 and CDR2: SEHNR and FQNEAQ (reference sequence). The CDR3 consists of 13 residues. This chain's CDR3 is CASSLSGRTEAFF. The DNA of the CDR3 is TGTGCCAGCAGCCTATCGGGGCGGACTGAAGCTTTCTTT.

The J gene is TRBJ1-2, the V gene TRBV10-2; a weak D match, TRBD1 (5 bases). Germline assignment: CDR1 WSHSY and CDR2 SAAADI. The V end was cut by 0 bases, the J end by 4 bases, with 12 bases between. The CDR3 length is 15 residues. The CDR3 nucleotides read TGCGCCAGCAGTGAGTCCCCAGGGTTCGGCTATGGCTACACCTTC. It specifies CASSESPGFGYGYTF.